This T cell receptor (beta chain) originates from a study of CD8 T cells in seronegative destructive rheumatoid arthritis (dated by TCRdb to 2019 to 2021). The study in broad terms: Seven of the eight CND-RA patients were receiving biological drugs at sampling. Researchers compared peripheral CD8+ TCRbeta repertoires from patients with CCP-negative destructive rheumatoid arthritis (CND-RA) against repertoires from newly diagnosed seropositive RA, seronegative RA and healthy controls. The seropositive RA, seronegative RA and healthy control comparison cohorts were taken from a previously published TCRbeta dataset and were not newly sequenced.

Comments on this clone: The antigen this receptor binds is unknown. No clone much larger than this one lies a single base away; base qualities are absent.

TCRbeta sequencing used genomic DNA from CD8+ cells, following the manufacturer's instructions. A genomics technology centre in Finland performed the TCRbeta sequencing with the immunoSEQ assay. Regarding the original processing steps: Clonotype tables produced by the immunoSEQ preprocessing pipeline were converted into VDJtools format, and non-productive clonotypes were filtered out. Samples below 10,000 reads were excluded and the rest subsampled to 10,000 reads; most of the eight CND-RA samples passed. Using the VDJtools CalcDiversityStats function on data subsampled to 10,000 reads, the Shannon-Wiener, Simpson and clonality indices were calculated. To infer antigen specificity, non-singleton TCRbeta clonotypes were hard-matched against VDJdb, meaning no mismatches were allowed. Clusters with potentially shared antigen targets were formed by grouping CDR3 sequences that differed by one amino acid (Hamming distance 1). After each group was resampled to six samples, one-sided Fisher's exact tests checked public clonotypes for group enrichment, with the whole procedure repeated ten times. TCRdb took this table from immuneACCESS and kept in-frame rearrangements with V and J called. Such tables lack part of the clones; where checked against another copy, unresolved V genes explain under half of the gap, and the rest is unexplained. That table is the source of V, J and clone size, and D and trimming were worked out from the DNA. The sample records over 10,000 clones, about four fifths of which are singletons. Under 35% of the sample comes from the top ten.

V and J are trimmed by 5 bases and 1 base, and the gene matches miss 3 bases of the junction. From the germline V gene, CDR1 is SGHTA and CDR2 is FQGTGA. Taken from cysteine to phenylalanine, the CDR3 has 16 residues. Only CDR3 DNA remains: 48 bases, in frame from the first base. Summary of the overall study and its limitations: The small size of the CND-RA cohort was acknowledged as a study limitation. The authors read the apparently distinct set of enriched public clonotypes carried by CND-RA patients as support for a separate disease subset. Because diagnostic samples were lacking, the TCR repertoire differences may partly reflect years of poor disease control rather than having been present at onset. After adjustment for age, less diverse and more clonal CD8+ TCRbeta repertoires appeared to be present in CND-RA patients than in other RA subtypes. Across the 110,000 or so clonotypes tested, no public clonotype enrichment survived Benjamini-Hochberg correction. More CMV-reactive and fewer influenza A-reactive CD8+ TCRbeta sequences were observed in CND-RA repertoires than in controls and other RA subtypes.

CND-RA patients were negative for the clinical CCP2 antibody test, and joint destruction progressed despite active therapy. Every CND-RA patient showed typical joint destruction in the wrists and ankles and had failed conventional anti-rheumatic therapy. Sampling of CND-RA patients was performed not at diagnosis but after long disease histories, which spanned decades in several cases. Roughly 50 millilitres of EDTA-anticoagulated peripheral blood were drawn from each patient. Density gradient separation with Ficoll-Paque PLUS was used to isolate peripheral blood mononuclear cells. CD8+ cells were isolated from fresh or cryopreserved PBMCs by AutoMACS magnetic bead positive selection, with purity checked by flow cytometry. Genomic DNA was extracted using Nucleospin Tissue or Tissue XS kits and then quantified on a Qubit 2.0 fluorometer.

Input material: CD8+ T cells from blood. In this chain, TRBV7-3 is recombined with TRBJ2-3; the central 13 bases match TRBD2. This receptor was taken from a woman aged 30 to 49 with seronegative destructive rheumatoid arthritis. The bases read TGTGCCAGCAGCGCGGGACTAGCGGGGCGCACAGATACGCAGTATTTT. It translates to CASSAGLAGRTDTQYF.